The 14 T cell receptor beta chains reported below all come from one sample, sequenced in a study of T cell repertoires in cytomegalovirus infection. Using its own MiXCR run on the reads, TCRdb lists one record per CDR3 protein. The table lists 200,000 to 250,000 distinct CDR3 sequences, about 40% of them singletons. These receptors' antigens are unknown. Sample: CD8+ T cells from cultured PBMCs, taken from culture after CMV antigen stimulation. The source of these receptors is a human donor in good health (CMV status not recorded). Some clones in this sample may be carry-over from other donors' samples.

This clonotype has more than one count but fewer than ten. The chain carries TRBV27 and TRBJ1-4, with 7 bases lining up with TRBD1. This CDR3 spans 13 amino acids. With 5 bases clipped from V and 11 bases from J, the junction kept 8 bases outside the gene matches. Germline CDR1 reads MNHEY; CDR2 reads SMNVEV (reference sequence). CDR3 coding DNA: TGTGCCAGCAGTACTGGACAGGAGGCGAAACTGTTTTTT. Translated: CASSTGQEAKLFF.

This clonotype has more than one count but fewer than ten. The chain joins TRBV11-1 to TRBJ2-7, with D possibly called TRBD1 or TRBD2 (5 bases each). This CDR3 comprises 14 residues. V was clipped by 7 bases and J by 0 bases, with 13 bases between them. CDR1 is SGHAT, CDR2 FQDESV, per germline (reference sequence). The CDR3 loop is CASKLGDPSYEQYF. CDR3 coding DNA: TGTGCCAGCAAGCTGGGGGACCCCTCCTACGAGCAGTACTTC.

V usage is TRBV19 and J usage is TRBJ1-2; tentatively, D is TRBD1 (5 bases). Per germline, CDR1 LNHDA and CDR2 SQIVND (reference sequence). V lost 3 bases, J lost 2 bases, and 7 bases lay in between. The CDR3 sequence is 13 residues long. The CDR3 bases are TGTGCCAGTAGTATGGACACAAACTATGGCTACACCTTC. Translated: CASSMDTNYGYTF.

A few counts support this clonotype. CDR3 sequence (DNA): TGCAGTGCTAGGTCCTGGGGACTCGGAAGGGGAGATACGCAGTATTTT. It yields the protein CSARSWGLGRGDTQYF. This chain uses TRBV20-1 with TRBJ2-3; possibly TRBD2 for D (6 bases). V lost 3 bases, J lost 5 bases, and 21 bases lay in between. The germline gives CDR1 DFQATT, CDR2 SNEGSKA (reference sequence). This CDR3 has 16 amino acids.

There are many counts of this clonotype. The chain has TRBV2 and TRBJ2-7, with 7 bases aligning to TRBD2. The J segment lost 0 bases and the V segment lost 7 bases, leaving 15 bases of the junction unmatched. This CDR3 is built from 17 residues. CDR1 is SNHLY and CDR2 is FYNNEI in the germline V gene. CDR3 nucleotide sequence: TGTGCCAGCACGAGCCCCCCCCCCCGCGGGAGCTCCTACGAGCAGTACTTC. This gives the protein CASTSPPPRGSSYEQYF. Using reference TRBV2 and TRBJ2-7 for the parts outside the CDR3, the full variable domain is EPEVTQTPSHQVTQMGQEVILRCVPISNHLYFYWYRQILGQKVEFLVSFYNNEISEKSEIFDDQFSVERPDGSNFTLKIRSTKLEDSAMYFCASTSPPPRGSSYEQYFGPGTRLTVT.

This clonotype was recorded a few times. The chain combines TRBV29-1 with TRBJ1-1; D might be TRBD1 (5 bases). The CDR3 length is 13 residues. The V end lost 5 bases, the J end lost 4 bases, and 14 bases lay between the germline ends. CDR1 and CDR2 from the germline V gene are SQVTM and ANQGSEA. The CDR3 DNA sequence: TGCAGCGTTTGGGGACGGGCGTCCACTGAAGCTTTCTTT. Translated, it gives CSVWGRASTEAFF.

Only a few counts were recorded for this clonotype. The rearrangement uses TRBV27 and TRBJ2-1; TRBD2 is a possible D gene (7 bases). The CDR3 contains 14 residues. CDR1 MNHEY and CDR2 SMNVEV come from the germline V gene (reference sequence). V lost 7 bases and J lost 9, with 19 bases in between. CDR3 in DNA: TGTGCCAGCACGTTACAGGGACTAAGGGGTGAGCAGTTCTTC. It yields the protein CASTLQGLRGEQFF.

The chain recombines TRBV20-1 with TRBJ2-1, with TRBD2 identical over 7 bases. The CDR3 has 14 amino acids. V was clipped by 3 bases and J by 3 bases; unmatched bases: 5. The germline V gene has CDR1 DFQATT and CDR2 SNEGSKA (reference sequence). The CDR3 here is CSARERGLYNEQFF. The CDR3 nucleotides read TGCAGTGCTAGGGAGCGGGGTCTCTACAATGAGCAGTTCTTC.

The V gene is TRBV27, the J gene TRBJ2-3, with D possibly being TRBD1 or TRBD2 (5 bases each). Germline values: CDR1 MNHEY, CDR2 SMNVEV (reference sequence). Between the trimmed V and J ends, which lost 7 bases and 2 bases, there was a span of 19 bases. This CDR3 comprises 16 residues. Here the CDR3 DNA reads TGTGCCAGCACCCGATGGGGACCCGAGGACACAGATACGCAGTATTTT. This translates into CASTRWGPEDTDTQYF.

This clonotype has at least ten counts. The chain joins TRBV7-2 to TRBJ1-1, with a possible D match to TRBD1 (5 bases). Germline V gene sequence: CDR1 SGHTA, CDR2 FQGNSA. Trimming removed 5 bases from V and 1 base from J, with 14 bases in between. The CDR3 totals 15 residues. The CDR3 protein is CASSPSRTGNTEAFF. CDR3 nucleotides: TGTGCCAGCAGCCCTTCGCGAACAGGGAACACTGAAGCTTTCTTT.

The V gene is TRBV5-6, the J gene TRBJ1-2, with D possibly TRBD1 on 5 matching bases. Germline V lookup: CDR1 SGHDT, CDR2 YYEEEE. The CDR3 runs 13 residues. Trimming left V 1 base short and J 6 bases short, with 10 bases between. The CDR3 sequence is CASSLSGPDGYTF. The CDR3 DNA reads as TGTGCCAGCAGCTTGTCAGGGCCCGATGGCTACACCTTC.

This clonotype showed up just a few times. CDR3 sequence (DNA): TGTGCCAGCAGTTTAGGTTCTAGCGGGAAGAACGAGCAGTACTTC. As protein: CASSLGSSGKNEQYF. The chain combines TRBV27 with TRBJ2-7; 9 bases match TRBD2. Germline V CDR1 and CDR2: MNHEY, SMNVEV (reference sequence). The J segment lost 5 bases and the V segment lost 2 bases, leaving 7 bases of the junction unmatched. The CDR3 length is 15 residues.

The V gene is TRBV2, the J gene TRBJ2-7; D uncertain. Per the germline V gene, CDR1 is SNHLY and CDR2 is FYNNEI. This CDR3 spans 12 amino acids. Trimming took off 4 bases at V and 3 bases at J, with 7 bases between the two ends. In DNA form, the CDR3 reads TGTGCCAGCAGTGGGGGAATCTACGAGCAGTACTTC. Its translation: CASSGGIYEQYF.

Written as DNA, the CDR3 is TGTGCCAGCAGTGAACCTCCGGGACAGGGGGCGGATGAGCAGTACTTC. Protein product: CASSEPPGQGADEQYF. The chain uses TRBV6-1 and TRBJ2-7; TRBD1 aligns across 12 bases. The CDR3 runs 16 residues. The V and J ends lost 2 bases and 7 bases, in that order; junction bases with no gene match: 9. Germline V CDR1 and CDR2: MNHNS, SASEGT.